The subject of this entry is one T cell receptor (beta chain). The entry originates in a study of blood T cell repertoires in COVID-19. Looking at the study overall: In each case, the material was cDNA or gDNA derived from T cells, B-cell-depleted T cells, or PBMCs.

Germline V CDR1 and CDR2: SGHRS, YFSETQ. This CDR3 is 18 amino acids long. The ends were cut back, 3 bases at V and 0 bases at J, with 16 bases in the middle. In the original processing: Amplified reference gene primers provided the basis for estimating nucleated cell counts. Method: immunoSEQ multiplex PCR; TCRdb's copy keeps in-frame clones and lacks some. The D gene and trimming were derived from the DNA, and the V and J assignments and clone size from that table. The repertoire includes tens of thousands of clones, 91% of them detected once, and 1.9% sits in the top ten. The TCR comes from a woman in her forties or fifties in a cohort sampled during active COVID-19. Sequenced material: peripheral blood. This chain links TRBV5-1 with TRBJ1-6, with a weak D call TRBD1 (5 bases). CDR3 loop: CASSWGGAASSYNSPLHF. In DNA, the CDR3 is TGCGCCAGCAGCTGGGGTGGGGCCGCGAGCTCCTATAATTCACCCCTCCACTTT.